The present entry profiles one TCR beta chain with its context. Its specific antigen is unknown. No quality values exist for individual bases; no much larger clone is one base distant. Receptor libraries were prepared by 5' RACE. Sequenced using an Illumina HiSeq 2500. A second roughly 7 to 12 cycle PCR used a sample-barcoded 5' primer and a J-beta primer mix. A template-switch 5' adaptor carrying 12 random nucleotides introduced a unique molecular identifier onto each TCR beta cDNA molecule. Each sample yielded at least 3 million CDR3-containing paired-end reads. All of the RNA was converted into first-strand cDNA using the Mint cDNA synthesis kit, with a TRBC-specific oligonucleotide serving as the primer. All cDNA was treated with uracil-DNA glycosylase and then went through a first 18-cycle PCR with the universal primers M1SS and BC2_uni_R. As for how the authors treated the data: For normalization, 1 million high-quality reads were randomly selected from each sample, with every read carrying a distinct molecular identifier. Instead of being binned into consensus sequences, reads that shared molecular identifiers were thrown out. CDR3 identification, clonotype clustering and error correction used MiTCR with a Q25 quality threshold and the strictest error-elimination algorithm. Lower-bound total TCR beta diversity was estimated with a nonparametric unseen species model using Euler transformation. The raw public data were reprocessed by TCRdb itself: fastp quality trimming at Q25, MiXCR clonotype calling, in-frame beta chains only. Rows are unified per CDR3 protein, each entry keeping the most common DNA and genes. These V and J calls derive from TCRdb rather than the authors' analysis. Counted in this sample were 1.5 million to 2 million distinct CDR3 sequences; about 49% of them appeared once. The ten largest clones capture around 2.1% of the sample.

The roughly 37 donors, aged 6 to 90 years, were systemically healthy Caucasian individuals from Russia. Each donor gave ten milliliters of peripheral blood, collected into EDTA-treated Vacutainer tubes. Ficoll-Paque density-gradient centrifugation was used to isolate PBMCs, with at least 6.5 million obtained per sample. Total RNA was extracted from PBMCs with Trizol reagent, with at least 5 micrograms obtained per sample. For every donor, an aliquot of PBMCs went through flow cytometry to measure the percentages of naive CD45RAhigh/CD27high T cells. Between the V and J ends, shortened by 1 base and 13 bases respectively, the junction contains 17 bases. The CDR3 numbers 14 residues from cysteine through phenylalanine. The read is trimmed to its CDR3 DNA, 42 bases read in frame from base 1. The germline V gene provides CDR1 ENHRY and CDR2 SYGVKD. The data derive from a study of blood T cells in healthy people across ages (dated by TCRdb to 2013 to 2016). With regard to the full study: In model experiments, roughly one uniquely barcoded TCR beta cDNA molecule per two T cells was captured by template switching. The study measured age-related changes in TCR beta repertoire diversity using deep sequencing normalized with unique cDNA molecular identifiers. Four age groups were formed from the donors: young (average about 15 years), middle-aged (approximately 39), aged (approximately 60) and long-lived (around 80). Donors of different ages were randomly distributed across sequencing lanes to avoid experimental bias. Using the same blood draw, the study looked at two additional independent replicas of 1 million unique cDNA reads for two donors, one aged 18 to 30 and the other aged 80 or older.

Results and caveats for the whole study, not just this receptor: Compared with the aged group, the long-lived group had more naive CD4+ T cells, fewer expanded clones and increased TCR diversity, a pattern suggesting age selection. Because profiling used bulk unsorted PBMCs, naive and antigen-experienced compartments could not be compared conclusively. As age increased, observed TCR beta diversity per million T cells dropped in a roughly linear way, and a significant reduction was already evident by age 40. A strong correlation was found between observed TCR beta diversity and the percentage of naive T cells measured by flow cytometry. Total diversity estimates from one million sequenced T cells were considered lower bounds and underestimates. Because the CMV infection status of the donors was unknown, age-related changes in expanded clonotypes may potentially have been confounded.

The material sequenced was blood. The TCR originated in a woman aged 40 to 50 in good health. Rearrangement joined TRBV10-3 to TRBJ2-1; no D gene call is confident. Here is the DNA: TGTGCCATCAGTGAGTTGTGGTCACAAGAGACCCAGTTCTTC. The resulting protein is CAISELWSQETQFF.